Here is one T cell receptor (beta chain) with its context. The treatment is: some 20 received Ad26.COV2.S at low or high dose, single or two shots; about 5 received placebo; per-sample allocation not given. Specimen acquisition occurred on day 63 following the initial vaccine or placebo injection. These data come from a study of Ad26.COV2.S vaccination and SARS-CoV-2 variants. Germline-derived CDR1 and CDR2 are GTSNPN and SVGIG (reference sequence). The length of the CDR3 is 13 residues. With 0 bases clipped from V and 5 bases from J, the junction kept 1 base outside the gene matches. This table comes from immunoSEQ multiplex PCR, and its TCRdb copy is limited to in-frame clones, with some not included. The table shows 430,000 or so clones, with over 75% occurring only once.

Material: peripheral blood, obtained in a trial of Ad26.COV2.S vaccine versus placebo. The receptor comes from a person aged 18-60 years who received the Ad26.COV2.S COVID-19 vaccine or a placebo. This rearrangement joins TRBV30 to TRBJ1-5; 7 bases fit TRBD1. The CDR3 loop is CAWSVGQDQPQHF. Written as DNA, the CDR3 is TGTGCCTGGAGTGTAGGACAGGATCAGCCCCAGCATTTT.